The 22 T cell receptor beta chains below come from one sample, sequenced in a study of T cell responses to AZD1222 COVID-19 vaccine. Clones were sequenced by immunoSEQ multiplex PCR, and TCRdb holds only the in-frame ones, with some missing. The sample lists 100,000 to 120,000 clones; around 82% were seen once. Here the sequenced sample was peripheral blood, taken on day 0 of AZD1222 vaccination. These receptors were obtained from an adult in good health.

The chain couples TRBV19 to TRBJ1-5, with 7 bases lining up with TRBD1. There are 14 residues in the CDR3. Germline V gene lookup returns CDR1 LNHDA and CDR2 SQIVND (reference sequence). With 3 bases clipped from V and 4 bases from J, the junction kept 3 bases outside the gene matches. CDR3 DNA: TGTGCCAGTAGTATCCACAGGGGTAATCAGCCCCAGCATTTT. Its protein is CASSIHRGNQPQHF.

The gene calls are TRBV28 and TRBJ2-1, with D maybe TRBD1 (5 bases). The germline gives CDR1 MDHEN, CDR2 SYDVKM. This CDR3 is 15 amino acids long. The V and J ends lost 5 bases and 9 bases respectively, with 20 bases between them. The CDR3 DNA follows: TGTGCCAGCAGTCCCGGCGGAGTTCAGGGCGGTGAGCAGTTCTTC. Translated, it gives CASSPGGVQGGEQFF.

V usage is TRBV5-8 and J usage is TRBJ2-6; D may match TRBD1 or TRBD2 (5 bases each). This CDR3 region has 18 residues. Germline V gene sequence: CDR1 SGHTS, CDR2 YDEGEE. The germline V and J ends were trimmed by 4 bases and 0 bases, with 17 bases remaining between them. CDR3 DNA: TGTGCCAGCAGCACCGGGACGGGCACTTACTCTGGGGCCAACGTCCTGACTTTC. Its translation: CASSTGTGTYSGANVLTF.

This clone is labeled medium-sized. The chain is built from TRBV7-8 and TRBJ1-6; D might be TRBD1 (6 bases). Germline V gene sequence: CDR1 SGHVS, CDR2 FQNEAQ. Between the trimmed V and J ends, which lost 1 base and 7 bases, there was a span of 17 bases. This CDR3 comprises 17 residues. The CDR3 reads CASSLDVTGDKNSPLHF. The CDR3 DNA reads as TGTGCCAGCAGCTTAGATGTAACCGGGGACAAGAATTCACCCCTCCACTTT.

The V call is TRBV2, the J call TRBJ2-7, with D uncertain. Trimming pared 4 bases from V and 3 bases from J, leaving 13 bases between. CDR1 is SNHLY, CDR2 FYNNEI, per germline. CDR3 length equals 14 residues. The CDR3 loop reads CASSGVQDRYEQYF. The CDR3 region has the DNA TGTGCCAGCAGTGGGGTTCAGGACCGCTACGAGCAGTACTTC.

This chain uses TRBV19 with TRBJ2-7; TRBD1 or TRBD2 may be the D gene (5 bases each). This CDR3 has 14 residues. Trimming took 2 bases from V and 5 from J, leaving 13 bases between them. Per germline, CDR1 LNHDA and CDR2 SQIVND (reference sequence). In DNA, the CDR3 is TGTGCCAGTAGTATAAGAGGGACGGTCGACGAGCAGTACTTC. It is translated as CASSIRGTVDEQYF.

V gene TRBV2 combines with J gene TRBJ2-5; D gene uncertain. Trimming pared 4 bases from V and 5 bases from J, leaving 5 bases between. Germline lookup yields CDR1 SNHLY and CDR2 FYNNEI. CDR3 length: 11 residues. CDR3 region: CASSVMETQYF. CDR3 in DNA: TGTGCCAGCAGTGTTATGGAGACCCAGTACTTC.

V is TRBV6-5 and J is TRBJ2-1, with a possible D match to TRBD2 (5 bases). The CDR3 is 13 amino acids. V gave up 6 bases and J gave up 1 base, with 7 bases separating them. Germline-derived CDR1 and CDR2 are MNHEY and SVGAGI. The CDR3 protein is CASSSGSYNEQFF. In DNA, the CDR3 is TGTGCCAGCAGCAGCGGTTCCTACAATGAGCAGTTCTTC.

V is TRBV4-3 and J is TRBJ2-6; D remains unclear. CDR3 size: 16 residues. Germline V gene lookup returns CDR1 LGHNA and CDR2 YSLEER. Trimming removed 0 bases from V and 0 bases from J, with 6 bases in between. The CDR3 sequence: CASSQDPFSGANVLTF. The CDR3 nucleotides are TGCGCCAGCAGCCAAGATCCGTTCTCTGGGGCCAACGTCCTGACTTTC.

The chain uses TRBV18 and TRBJ1-6; 10 bases are a match to TRBD1. There are 16 residues in the CDR3. The germline gives CDR1 KGHSH, CDR2 LQKENI. Trimming at V came to 3 bases and at J to 5 bases, leaving 4 bases not matched to a gene. CDR3 DNA sequence: TGTGCCAGCTCACCCCTTGGGACAGGGGATAATTCACCCCTCCACTTT. Translating it yields CASSPLGTGDNSPLHF.

The chain joins TRBV19 to TRBJ2-1, with D possibly being TRBD1 or TRBD2 (5 bases each). V lost 4 bases and J 10 bases, leaving 17 bases between the germline ends. The length of the CDR3 is 14 residues. CDR1 and CDR2 (germline): LNHDA, SQIVND (reference sequence). The CDR3: CASSTQRSAGEQFF. CDR3 nucleotides: TGTGCCAGTAGTACCCAGCGGAGTGCAGGGGAGCAGTTCTTC.

On this clone itself: A much larger clone sits a single nucleotide away, making a read error possible. This chain uses TRBV2 with TRBJ2-5; D gene ambiguous. Germline loops: CDR1 SNHLY, CDR2 FYNNEI. The germline V and J ends were trimmed by 5 bases and 1 base, with 2 bases remaining between them. The length of the CDR3 is 11 residues. The chain's CDR3 is CASSRQETQYF. Here the CDR3 DNA reads TGTGCCAGCAGTCGCCAAGAGACCCAGTACTTC.

The rearrangement links TRBV27 to TRBJ1-4; D is perhaps TRBD1 (5 bases). The V end lost 2 bases, the J end lost 7 bases, and 14 bases lay between the germline ends. CDR1 MNHEY and CDR2 SMNVEV come from the germline V gene (reference sequence). CDR3 length: 15 residues. CDR3 in DNA: TGTGCCAGCAGTTTAACGGGGAGGGGATTTGAAAAACTGTTTTTT. It codes for CASSLTGRGFEKLFF. Full variable domain (remainder filled in from reference TRBV27 and TRBJ1-4): EAQVTQNPRYLITVTGKKLTVTCSQNMNHEYMSWYRQDPGLGLRQIYYSMNVEVTDKGDVPEGYKVSRKEKRNFPLILESPSPNQTSLYFCASSLTGRGFEKLFFGSGTQLSVL.

This clone was recorded once. V and J are TRBV7-3 and TRBJ2-1; D is perhaps TRBD2 (5 bases). The V gene lost 0 bases and the J gene lost 2 bases, with 11 bases spanning the gap. The CDR3 has 16 amino acids. The germline V gene encodes CDR1 SGHTA and CDR2 FQGTGA. CDR3: CASSLTASSPYNEQFF. CDR3 sequence (DNA): TGTGCCAGCAGCTTAACGGCATCTAGCCCCTACAATGAGCAGTTCTTC.

The rearrangement links TRBV10-3 to TRBJ1-2, with D perhaps TRBD1 (5 bases). The germline V gene encodes CDR1 ENHRY and CDR2 SYGVKD. V shed 3 bases and J shed 3 bases, with 8 bases lying between them. This CDR3 contains 13 residues. DNA for the CDR3: TGTGCCATCAGTGACGGGGGGGACTATGGCTACACCTTC. This gives the protein CAISDGGDYGYTF.

This clone was seen a few times. V usage is TRBV7-7 and J usage is TRBJ1-4; 7 nucleotides match TRBD1. The J segment lost 8 bases and the V segment lost 1 base, leaving 7 bases of the junction unmatched. CDR3 length: 15 residues. The V gene's germline CDR1 is SSHAT and CDR2 FNYEAQ (reference sequence). CDR3 loop: CASSLGQGASEKLFF. Here the CDR3 DNA reads TGTGCCAGCAGCTTAGGACAGGGAGCTTCCGAAAAACTGTTTTTT.

The rearrangement joins TRBV9 to TRBJ1-1, with D uncertain. Trimming pared 0 bases from V and 2 bases from J, leaving 8 bases between. CDR1 is SGDLS, CDR2 YYNGEE, per germline. The CDR3 totals 14 residues. The CDR3 loop reads CASSVGGINTEAFF. The CDR3 DNA is TGTGCCAGCAGCGTAGGAGGGATAAACACTGAAGCTTTCTTT. The variable domain in full, completed from reference TRBV9 and TRBJ1-1, reads DSGVTQTPKHLITATGQRVTLRCSPRSGDLSVYWYQQSLDQGLQFLIQYYNGEERAKGNILERFSAQQFPDLHSELNLSSLELGDSALYFCASSVGGINTEAFFGQGTRLTVV.

This clone was seen more than once but under ten times. The V and J genes are TRBV19 and TRBJ1-2; the D is unclear. This CDR3 spans 14 amino acids. The germline V gene has CDR1 LNHDA and CDR2 SQIVND (reference sequence). The germline V and J ends were trimmed by 6 bases and 4 bases, with 15 bases remaining between them. The CDR3 loop is CASRTLGSLYGYTF. In nucleotides, the CDR3 is TGTGCCAGTAGGACCCTTGGCAGCCTCTATGGCTACACCTTC.

The V and J genes are TRBV4-3 and TRBJ1-2; maybe TRBD1 (5 bases). V lost 0 bases, J lost 3 bases, and 20 bases lay in between. This CDR3 contains 18 residues. Germline V lookup: CDR1 LGHNA, CDR2 YSLEER. The CDR3 nucleotides are TGCGCCAGCAGCCAAGATCTGGGCCGGGGGACTAGGGACTATGGCTACACCTTC. Translating it yields CASSQDLGRGTRDYGYTF.

This clone was observed a few times. This chain links TRBV5-4 with TRBJ1-4, with a possible D match to TRBD1 (6 bases). From germline, CDR1 is SGHNT and CDR2 YYREEE (reference sequence). The CDR3 is 11 residues long. V was trimmed by 0 bases and J by 15 bases, leaving 9 bases between them. The CDR3 sequence: CASSLDREVFF. DNA for the CDR3: TGTGCCAGCAGCTTGGACAGGGAGGTGTTTTTT.

This clone was recorded a few times. V usage is TRBV6-5 and J usage is TRBJ1-1; no clear D gene. The germline V gene encodes CDR1 MNHEY and CDR2 SVGAGI. The V and J ends lost 2 bases and 8 bases respectively, with 3 bases between them. The length of the CDR3 is 10 residues. The CDR3 bases are TGTGCCAGCAGTTACCAAGAAGCTTTCTTT. Encoded protein: CASSYQEAFF.

V is TRBV19 and J is TRBJ2-5; 11 nucleotides align to TRBD2. Losses at the gene ends were 6 bases for V and 4 bases for J; bases not matched to a gene: 10. There are 16 residues in the CDR3. The germline V gene has CDR1 LNHDA and CDR2 SQIVND (reference sequence). The CDR3 spells CASRTLAGALGETQYF. DNA of the CDR3: TGTGCCAGTAGGACACTAGCGGGGGCTCTCGGAGAGACCCAGTACTTC.